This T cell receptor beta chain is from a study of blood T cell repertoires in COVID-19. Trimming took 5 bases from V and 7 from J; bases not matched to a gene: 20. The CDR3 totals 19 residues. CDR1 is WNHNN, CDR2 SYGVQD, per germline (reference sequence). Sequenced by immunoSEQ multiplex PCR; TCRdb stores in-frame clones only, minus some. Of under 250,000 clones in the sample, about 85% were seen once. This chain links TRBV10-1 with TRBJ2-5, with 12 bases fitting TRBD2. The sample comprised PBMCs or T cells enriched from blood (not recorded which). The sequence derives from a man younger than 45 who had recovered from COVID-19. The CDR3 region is CASSTGTSGQPTPPGTQYF. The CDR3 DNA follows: TGCGCCAGCAGTACCGGGACTAGCGGGCAACCAACACCTCCAGGGACCCAGTACTTC.